The T cell receptor (beta chain) under discussion was sequenced for a study of blood T cell repertoires in COVID-19. There are 16 residues in the CDR3. The V gene end was trimmed by 5 bases and the J gene end by 7 bases; junction bases not matched to a gene: 11. Germline V lookup: CDR1 SGHTA, CDR2 FQGTGA. Data came from immunoSEQ multiplex PCR; TCRdb stores just in-frame clones and leaves some out. The sample includes 84,000 or so clones, around 81% of them seen just once. Sequencing was carried out using peripheral blood. The chain has TRBV7-3 and TRBJ2-2; 9 bases match TRBD1. The source is a man older than 75 with active or convalescent COVID-19. The CDR3 coding sequence is TGTGCCAGCAGCCAACAGGGGGCGCGTAATATCGGGGAGCTGTTTTTT. Residues: CASSQQGARNIGELFF.